A selection of T cell receptor beta chains follows, all from one sample in a study of blood T cell repertoires in COVID-19. Here immunoSEQ multiplex PCR was the method, and the copy in TCRdb shows in-frame clones only, minus some. This sample carries roughly 360,000 clones, 83% of them seen once, and the ten largest clones take roughly 5.1%. Sequenced input: PBMCs or T cells enriched from blood (not recorded which). These receptors originate from a woman between 50 and 59 years old who had recovered from COVID-19. CDR3s include the opening cysteine and the closing phenylalanine or tryptophan. The D gene is left open where the match is weak. Only some rows state a clone size, as once, few, many or a class for expanded clones.

clone size | D gene | J gene | CDR3 length | V gene | CDR3 DNA | CDR3 protein
NA | TRBD2 | TRBJ2-2 | 16 | TRBV6-5 | TGTGCCAGCAGTTACTTAGTAGCGGGGGACACCGGGGAGCTGTTTTTT | CASSYLVAGDTGELFF
NA | NA | TRBJ1-4 | 13 | TRBV27 | TGTGCCAGCAGCCTGGGACTCAGTGAAAAACTGTTTTTT | CASSLGLSEKLFF
NA | TRBD1 | TRBJ2-7 | 13 | TRBV29-1 | TGCAGCGGGAAAGGACAGGGGGCGTCCGAGCAGTACTTC | CSGKGQGASEQYF
NA | NA | TRBJ2-3 | 12 | TRBV18 | TGTGCCAGCTCACCCCTTCCAGATACGCAGTATTTT | CASSPLPDTQYF
NA | TRBD1 | TRBJ1-1 | 13 | TRBV19 | TGTGCCAGTAGACAGGGGGAGTGGACTGAAGCTTTCTTT | CASRQGEWTEAFF
NA | NA | TRBJ1-2 | 16 | TRBV28 | TGTGCCAGCAGTTTCAGGGGTCCTACCAGTGTAGATGGCTACACCTTC | CASSFRGPTSVDGYTF
few | NA | TRBJ1-2 | 15 | TRBV5-1 | TGCGCCAGCAGCTTGGAGGGAGGAGGGGACTATGGCTACACCTTC | CASSLEGGGDYGYTF
NA | NA | TRBJ1-2 | 19 | TRBV27 | TGTGCCAGCAGTTTCAATAAAACCCCCCTTCAAACAGGAATCTATGGCTACACCTTC | CASSFNKTPLQTGIYGYTF
once | NA | TRBJ2-3 | 13 | TRBV6-2/TRBV6-3 | TGTGCCAGCAGTTACACTCGCTTGGATACGCAGTATTTT | CASSYTRLDTQYF
few | NA | TRBJ2-5 | 16 | TRBV5-1 | TGCGCCAGCAGGCATGGGGACTTACCTACACGAGAGACCCAGTACTTC | CASRHGDLPTRETQYF
NA | NA | TRBJ1-1 | 13 | TRBV5-6 | TGTGTCGGAGGGAGGTTGGGCAACACTGAAGCTTTCTTT | CVGGRLGNTEAFF
NA | TRBD1 | TRBJ1-2 | 15 | TRBV4-2 | TGTGCCAGCAGCCAAGATTATGGCCAGGGGGAAGGCTACACCTTC | CASSQDYGQGEGYTF
NA | NA | TRBJ2-3 | 13 | TRBV7-2 | TGTGCCAGCAGCGTAGACAACACAGATACGCAGTATTTT | CASSVDNTDTQYF
few | NA | TRBJ1-1 | 13 | TRBV6-5 | TGTGCCAGCAGTTACGAGGGGAACACTGAAGCTTTCTTT | CASSYEGNTEAFF
NA | TRBD2 | TRBJ2-1 | 15 | TRBV19 | TGTGCCAGTACCCTGGCTAGCGGGGGGGCAAGTGAGCAGTTCTTC | CASTLASGGASEQFF
NA | NA | TRBJ1-6 | 13 | TRBV12-3/TRBV12-4 | TGTGCCAGCAGTTTATTTGCAGTTTCACCCCTCCACTTT | CASSLFAVSPLHF
NA | NA | TRBJ1-4 | 15 | TRBV7-9 | TGTGCCAGCAGCCCCCAGATCCGCCCGAATGAAAAACTGTTTTTT | CASSPQIRPNEKLFF
NA | NA | TRBJ1-2 | 15 | TRBV5-1 | TGCGCCAGCAGCTTGCAGCCAGGTGCTAACTATGGCTACACCTTC | CASSLQPGANYGYTF
NA | NA | TRBJ2-7 | 15 | TRBV25-1 | TGTGCCAGCAGTGAATGGGGCACTCTCTCCTACGAGCAGTACTTC | CASSEWGTLSYEQYF
NA | NA | TRBJ2-1 | 12 | TRBV19 | TGTGCCAGTGGTACGGGGTCGCATGAGCAGTTCTTC | CASGTGSHEQFF
NA | NA | TRBJ1-3 | 14 | TRBV28 | TGTGCCAGCAGTTTTCCCCTCTCTGGAAACACCATATATTTT | CASSFPLSGNTIYF
NA | TRBD1 | TRBJ1-2 | 14 | TRBV6-2/TRBV6-3 | TGTGCCAGCAGCCGCGACCCGAGGGGGCCTGGCTACACCTTC | CASSRDPRGPGYTF
many | NA | TRBJ2-5 | 12 | TRBV11-3 | TGTGCCAGCAGCTTAGACGGAGAGACCCAGTACTTC | CASSLDGETQYF